A selection of T cell receptor beta chains follows, all from one sample in a study of blood T cell repertoires in COVID-19. Clones were read by immunoSEQ multiplex PCR, and TCRdb kept only the in-frame ones, dropping some. The table records about 68,000 clones, roughly three quarters of them present only once. Material for sequencing was peripheral blood. The receptor set was obtained from a human donor in a cohort sampled during active COVID-19. The CDR3 runs from the conserved cysteine through the conserved F or W. A D gene is named only where the DNA matches it firmly. The size field is filled for only some rows; it gives once, few, many or a size class.

d_gene,v_gene,j_gene,abundance,CDR3aa,CDR3nt
.,TRBV6-4,TRBJ1-3,.,CASRIMPGGSGNTIYF,TGTGCCAGCAGGATAATGCCCGGCGGCTCTGGAAACACCATATATTTT
.,TRBV7-9,TRBJ1-2,.,CASSPVPYGYTF,TGTGCCAGCAGCCCCGTCCCCTATGGCTACACCTTC
.,TRBV20-1,TRBJ1-1,few,CSASPGIAEAFF,TGCAGTGCTAGTCCGGGGATCGCTGAAGCTTTCTTT
TRBD2,TRBV27,TRBJ2-1,.,CASRTSGRGTYNEQFF,TGTGCCAGCAGAACTAGCGGGAGAGGGACCTACAATGAGCAGTTCTTC
.,TRBV11-2,TRBJ2-5,.,CASSPEVRGTQYF,TGTGCCAGCAGCCCGGAGGTTCGGGGGACCCAGTACTTC
.,TRBV9,TRBJ2-3,.,CASSGSISPGTDTQYF,TGTGCCAGCAGCGGTTCTATTTCACCGGGCACAGATACGCAGTATTTT
.,TRBV18,TRBJ1-1,.,CATTGDTKPTEAFF,TGTGCCACCACTGGGGACACAAAGCCCACTGAAGCTTTCTTT
.,TRBV15,TRBJ2-1,.,CATSSRLDYNEQFF,TGTGCCACCAGCTCGCGACTAGACTACAATGAGCAGTTCTTC
TRBD1,TRBV9,TRBJ2-2,.,CASSPGVRQGTGELFF,TGTGCCAGCAGCCCCGGAGTGAGACAGGGCACCGGGGAGCTGTTTTTT
TRBD2,TRBV11-3,TRBJ2-1,.,CASSQPRGGMRNEQFF,TGTGCCAGCAGCCAGCCTCGGGGGGGGATGAGAAATGAGCAGTTCTTC
.,TRBV19,TRBJ2-7,.,CASSNRDNSYEQYF,TGTGCCAGTAGTAACCGGGACAACTCCTACGAGCAGTACTTC
.,TRBV9,TRBJ2-7,.,CASSLGPTLYEQYF,TGTGCCAGCAGCTTGGGGCCAACCCTCTACGAGCAGTACTTC
TRBD1,TRBV28,TRBJ1-3,.,CASSFQGADGNTIYF,TGTGCCAGCAGTTTCCAGGGGGCGGATGGAAACACCATATATTTT
TRBD1,TRBV6-2/TRBV6-3,TRBJ2-6,.,CASSRDRGQSGANVLTF,TGTGCCAGCAGCCGGGACAGGGGGCAGTCTGGGGCCAACGTCCTGACTTTC
.,TRBV7-2,TRBJ1-2,.,CASSLETNYGYTF,TGTGCCAGCAGCCTTGAAACAAACTATGGCTACACCTTC
.,TRBV6-5,TRBJ2-2,.,CASSSRRVNTGELFF,TGTGCCAGCAGCTCCCGGCGGGTGAACACCGGGGAGCTGTTTTTT
TRBD1,TRBV6-5,TRBJ1-1,few,CASSYGTVVATEAFF,TGTGCCAGCAGTTACGGGACAGTAGTCGCCACTGAAGCTTTCTTT
.,TRBV7-4,TRBJ1-4,.,CASSLARQGPGEKLFF,TGTGCCAGCAGCTTAGCCCGGCAGGGTCCAGGTGAAAAACTGTTTTTT
TRBD1,TRBV6-1,TRBJ2-7,.,CASSARDRDLSYEQYF,TGTGCCAGCAGTGCACGGGACAGGGACCTCTCCTACGAGCAGTACTTC
.,TRBV6-2/TRBV6-3,TRBJ2-6,.,CASSSGSSSGANVLTF,TGTGCCAGCAGTTCAGGCTCCAGCTCTGGGGCCAACGTCCTGACTTTC
TRBD1,TRBV28,TRBJ1-5,.,CASSSRGAEDNQPQHF,TGTGCCAGCAGTAGCAGGGGGGCAGAGGACAATCAGCCCCAGCATTTT
.,TRBV25-1,TRBJ2-1,.,CASSGDKRASNEQFF,TGTGCCAGCAGTGGGGACAAACGAGCCTCTAATGAGCAGTTCTTC
TRBD2,TRBV19,TRBJ2-3,.,CASRVAGRLDTQYF,TGTGCCAGTAGAGTAGCGGGAAGGTTAGATACGCAGTATTTT
TRBD1,TRBV2,TRBJ2-7,.,CASSLTRQGGEQYF,TGTGCCAGCAGTCTGACAAGACAGGGCGGCGAGCAGTACTTC
TRBD1,TRBV5-6,TRBJ2-1,.,CASRGTGRNEQFF,TGTGCCAGCCGGGGGACAGGGCGGAATGAGCAGTTCTTC
.,TRBV5-1,TRBJ2-5,.,CASRSQGGLETQYF,TGCGCCAGCCGCAGTCAGGGGGGCCTGGAGACCCAGTACTTC
TRBD1,TRBV28,TRBJ1-5,.,CASVGQGFGQPQHF,TGTGCCAGCGTCGGACAGGGGTTCGGTCAGCCCCAGCATTTT
.,TRBV12-2,TRBJ2-3,.,CASRLNRTDGSDTQYF,TGTGCAAGTCGCTTAAACCGGACAGATGGTTCGGATACGCAGTATTTT
.,TRBV18,TRBJ2-3,.,CASSPPRRDTQYF,TGTGCCAGCTCACCACCGCGGAGAGATACGCAGTATTTT
.,TRBV30,TRBJ1-5,once,CAWSRDSNQPQHF,TGTGCCTGGAGCAGGGATAGCAATCAGCCCCAGCATTTT
.,TRBV28,TRBJ1-2,.,CASSLSGAVYGYTF,TGTGCCAGCAGTTTATCTGGGGCAGTGTATGGCTACACCTTC
TRBD1,TRBV11-2,TRBJ2-5,.,CASSLAGTGARETQYF,TGTGCCAGCAGCTTGGCCGGGACAGGGGCGAGAGAGACCCAGTACTTC
.,TRBV4-3,TRBJ1-6,.,CASSQDWRNSPLHF,TGCGCCAGCAGCCAAGACTGGAGAAATTCACCCCTCCACTTT
TRBD1,TRBV28,TRBJ1-6,.,CASSSSGGAVSPLHF,TGTGCCAGCAGTTCCTCAGGGGGCGCGGTGTCACCCCTCCACTTT
.,TRBV6-5,TRBJ2-4,.,CASSYSRGAKNIQYF,TGTGCCAGCAGTTACTCGCGCGGGGCCAAAAACATTCAGTACTTC
.,TRBV12-3/TRBV12-4,TRBJ1-6,.,CASSRSVNSPLHF,TGTGCCAGCAGTCGTAGCGTAAATTCACCCCTCCACTTT
.,TRBV7-9,TRBJ2-7,.,CASSPDTSSYEQYF,TGTGCCAGCAGCCCGGACACGAGCTCCTACGAGCAGTACTTC
TRBD1,TRBV11-2,TRBJ2-2,.,CASSFSGTGDTGELFF,TGTGCCAGCAGCTTCAGCGGGACAGGGGACACCGGGGAGCTGTTTTTT
.,TRBV5-5,TRBJ1-6,.,CASSPRGGSYNSPLHF,TGTGCCAGCAGCCCACGAGGGGGCTCCTATAATTCACCCCTCCACTTT
TRBD1,TRBV7-2,TRBJ2-3,.,CASSLSGTEDTQYF,TGTGCCAGCAGCCTGTCCGGGACAGAAGATACGCAGTATTTT
.,TRBV4-1,TRBJ2-1,.,CASSQARDSWGPKNYNEQFF,TGCGCCAGCAGCCAAGCACGGGACTCCTGGGGACCGAAGAACTACAATGAGCAGTTCTTC
.,TRBV19,TRBJ2-2,.,CASSLRGRGGGELFF,TGTGCCAGTAGTCTGCGGGGAAGGGGAGGAGGGGAGCTGTTTTTT
TRBD1,TRBV6-1,TRBJ2-7,.,CASSEALGTGTYEQYF,TGTGCCAGCAGTGAAGCTCTTGGGACAGGGACATACGAGCAGTACTTC
.,TRBV11-1,TRBJ1-1,.,CASRTDSPEAFF,TGTGCCAGCAGGACGGACAGCCCTGAAGCTTTCTTT
TRBD2,TRBV5-1,TRBJ2-1,.,CASSLDASGAQMFF,TGCGCCAGCAGCTTGGATGCTAGCGGGGCCCAGATGTTCTTC
TRBD2,TRBV27,TRBJ2-2,.,CASSSGLAGYTGELFF,TGTGCCAGCAGTAGCGGACTAGCGGGCTACACCGGGGAGCTGTTTTTT